These 19 T cell receptor beta chains originate from one sample sequenced in a study of shared clonotypes between healthy human individuals. TCRdb's copy holds only in-frame clones and misses some; the assay was immunoSEQ multiplex PCR. The sample carries some 2.4 million clones, 93% recorded once. The material sequenced was naive CD4+ T cells from PBMCs. Subset specified: CD45RA+ positively selected. These TCRs come from a man between 18 and 29 years old in good health. Some clones in this sample may be carry-over from other donors' samples.

The count of this clone is one. The gene calls are TRBV27 and TRBJ1-2, with D possibly TRBD1 on 6 matching bases. Between the trimmed V and J ends, which lost 5 bases and 6 bases, there was a span of 13 bases. Germline V lookup: CDR1 MNHEY, CDR2 SMNVEV (reference sequence). This CDR3 has 13 amino acids. CDR3 amino acids: CASSTRQVDGYTF. Written as DNA, the CDR3 is TGTGCCAGCAGTACGAGACAGGTGGATGGCTACACCTTC.

This chain uses TRBV9 with TRBJ2-5; D gene unclear. CDR1 and CDR2 (germline): SGDLS, YYNGEE. This CDR3 is built from 16 residues. V gave up 0 bases and J gave up 2 bases, with 14 bases separating them. This CDR3 reads CASSVASWSQQETQYF. The CDR3 DNA sequence: TGTGCCAGCAGCGTAGCTTCTTGGTCACAGCAAGAGACCCAGTACTTC.

This clone was counted a single time. The V and J genes are TRBV4-2 and TRBJ2-7; 10 nucleotides match TRBD2. The J segment lost 1 base and the V segment lost 1 base, leaving 7 bases of the junction unmatched. The CDR3 contains 17 residues. Germline-derived CDR1 and CDR2 are LGHNA and YNFKEQ. The CDR3 here is CASSQGWGLASSYEQYF. The CDR3 nucleotides are TGTGCCAGCAGCCAAGGTTGGGGACTAGCGAGTTCCTACGAGCAGTACTTC.

The V and J genes are TRBV7-3 and TRBJ2-5; weak D call: TRBD1 (7 bases). Germline-derived CDR1 and CDR2 are SGHTA and FQGTGA. The CDR3 length is 14 residues. Between the trimmed V and J ends, which lost 2 bases and 4 bases, there was a span of 11 bases. CDR3 sequence: CASSLSRGAETQYF. The CDR3 nucleotides read TGTGCCAGCAGCTTATCCAGGGGGGCAGAGACCCAGTACTTC.

The V call is TRBV13, the J call TRBJ2-1; D remains unclear. The CDR3 covers 13 residues. Trimming pared 1 base from V and 7 bases from J, leaving 8 bases between. Per the germline V gene, CDR1 is PRHDT and CDR2 is FYEKMQ (reference sequence). The CDR3 loop is CASSLASANEQFF. In DNA form, the CDR3 reads TGTGCCAGCAGCTTAGCGTCAGCTAATGAGCAGTTCTTC.

The gene calls are TRBV11-3 and TRBJ1-2; no clear D gene. Trimming left V 2 bases short and J 7 bases short, with 17 bases between. CDR1 SGHNT and CDR2 YENEEA come from the germline V gene. The CDR3 consists of 15 residues. The CDR3 sequence is CASSLSPRRICGYTF. CDR3 in DNA: TGTGCCAGCAGCTTAAGCCCTCGTAGGATTTGTGGCTACACCTTC.

The chain joins TRBV7-9 to TRBJ1-4; no reliable D call. The CDR3 sequence is 16 residues long. Germline values: CDR1 SEHNR, CDR2 FQNEAQ (reference sequence). Trimming pared 2 bases from V and 6 bases from J, leaving 16 bases between. This CDR3 is CASSLPRPPDHEKLFF. CDR3 in DNA: TGTGCCAGCAGCTTACCGAGACCCCCGGACCATGAAAAACTGTTTTTT. Using reference TRBV7-9 and TRBJ1-4 for the parts outside the CDR3, the full variable domain is DTGVSQNPRHKITKRGQNVTFRCDPISEHNRLYWYRQTLGQGPEFLTYFQNEAQLEKSRLLSDRFSAERPKGSFSTLEIQRTEQGDSAMYLCASSLPRPPDHEKLFFGSGTQLSVL.

The CDR3 DNA is TGCAGCGTTGGATTTGGGACAGGGGTTGGAAACACCATATATTTT. Its protein product is CSVGFGTGVGNTIYF. This sequence joins TRBV29-1 and TRBJ1-3; 10 bases line up with TRBD1. With V trimmed by 4 bases and J by 3 bases, 6 bases remained unmatched. Germline CDR1 reads SQVTM; CDR2 reads ANQGSEA. The CDR3 has 15 amino acids.

This clone was counted a single time. The V gene is TRBV30, the J gene TRBJ1-2; D remains unclear. Trimming cost V 2 bases and J 3 bases, with 4 bases left between them. Per germline, CDR1 GTSNPN and CDR2 SVGIG (reference sequence). The CDR3 consists of 11 residues. The DNA for the CDR3 is TGTGCCTGGAGTTGGTACTATGGCTACACCTTC. It specifies CAWSWYYGYTF.

The chain combines TRBV6-1 with TRBJ1-1; D ambiguous. CDR1 is MNHNS, CDR2 SASEGT, per germline. This CDR3 has 16 residues. V lost 1 base to trimming and J lost 3 bases, with 15 bases between them. The CDR3 loop is CASSEEWRARDTEAFF. CDR3 in DNA: TGTGCCAGCAGTGAAGAGTGGCGGGCTCGTGACACTGAAGCTTTCTTT.

Note on this clone: This same CDR3 is encoded by further DNA sequences in the sample. The V call is TRBV7-9, the J call TRBJ2-7, with D possibly called TRBD1 or TRBD2 (6 bases each). The V gene lost 1 base and the J gene lost 0 bases, with 7 bases spanning the gap. The CDR3 spans 14 residues. CDR1 is SEHNR and CDR2 is FQNEAQ in the germline V gene (reference sequence). The CDR3 is CASSLEGGSYEQYF. CDR3 DNA sequence: TGTGCCAGCAGCTTAGAGGGGGGCTCCTACGAGCAGTACTTC.

The rearrangement joins TRBV19 to TRBJ2-7; 12 bases agree with TRBD2. CDR3 length: 14 residues. J lost 3 bases, V lost 6 bases, and 3 bases had no gene match. In germline, CDR1 is LNHDA, CDR2 SQIVND (reference sequence). CDR3 in DNA: TGTGCCAGTAGCCGGACTAGCGGGGACTACGAGCAGTACTTC. It is translated as CASSRTSGDYEQYF.

This clone was found once. The genes are TRBV30 and TRBJ2-1; 7 bases are shared with TRBD2. J gave up 4 bases and V 4 bases, and 1 base lay outside the gene matches. This CDR3 is built from 12 residues. Germline lookup yields CDR1 GTSNPN and CDR2 SVGIG (reference sequence). CDR3 protein: CAWTGGYNEQFF. CDR3 nucleotides: TGTGCCTGGACGGGGGGATACAATGAGCAGTTCTTC.

The chain recombines TRBV6-6 with TRBJ1-5, with D possibly matching TRBD1 (6 bases). The CDR3 consists of 16 residues. Germline V gene data show CDR1 as MNHNY and CDR2 as SVGAGI (reference sequence). Trimming left V 0 bases short and J 2 bases short, with 11 bases between. The CDR3 protein is CASSYSMAGGNQPQHF. CDR3 nucleotide sequence: TGTGCCAGCAGTTACTCGATGGCAGGGGGCAATCAGCCCCAGCATTTT.

This clone was observed a single time. The gene calls are TRBV27 and TRBJ1-3; D gene uncertain. The germline CDR1 and CDR2 sequences are MNHEY and SMNVEV (reference sequence). This CDR3 has 14 amino acids. V lost 4 bases to trimming and J lost 0 bases, with 7 bases between them. The CDR3 DNA is TGTGCCAGCAGTTCCTACACCTCTGGAAACACCATATATTTT. Its protein is CASSSYTSGNTIYF.

The chain uses TRBV14 and TRBJ2-2, with D possibly matching TRBD1 (5 bases). This CDR3 is built from 16 residues. The V gene lost 5 bases and the J gene lost 5 bases, with 18 bases spanning the gap. In germline, CDR1 is SGHDN, CDR2 FVKESK. The CDR3 DNA sequence: TGTGCCAGCAGCATCAACCGGGCCAGGGATACCGGGGAGCTGTTTTTT. The encoded protein is CASSINRARDTGELFF.

The chain is built from TRBV5-5 and TRBJ1-2; D call uncertain. Per the germline V gene, CDR1 is SGHKS and CDR2 is YYEKEE (reference sequence). The CDR3 contains 15 residues. Trimming left V 0 bases short and J 7 bases short, with 16 bases between. The CDR3 bases are TGTGCCAGCAGCTTGGAAGGCCTGGAAGCGGCTGGCTACACCTTC. Its protein is CASSLEGLEAAGYTF.

Details on this clone: Mismatch with germline at one junction end may stem from a read error. The chain couples TRBV6-5 to TRBJ2-1; D call uncertain. Germline CDR1 and CDR2: MNHEY and SVGAGI. This CDR3 contains 14 residues. CDR3 region: CASSSTPPGVERFF. CDR3 nucleotides: TGTGCCAGCAGTTCCACGCCCCCCGGAGTCGAGCGGTTCTTC.

This chain joins TRBV27 and TRBJ1-1; a weak D match, TRBD1 (6 bases). Per the germline V gene, CDR1 is MNHEY and CDR2 is SMNVEV (reference sequence). CDR3 length: 14 residues. V shed 1 base and J shed 6 bases, with 12 bases lying between them. CDR3 region: CASSLWGRGAEAFF. In DNA, the CDR3 is TGTGCCAGCAGTTTATGGGGGCGGGGGGCTGAAGCTTTCTTT.